This TCR beta chain was obtained from a study of response to subunit inactivated influenza vaccine. This clonotype has more than one count but fewer than ten. TCRdb itself ran the RT-PCR reads through MiXCR, one entry per CDR3 protein. Among under 550,000 distinct CDR3 sequences listed, 6% to 9% were seen once. This receptor was obtained from a man aged 45-69 years who received an inactivated influenza vaccine. This specimen consisted of PBMCs from blood, obtained less than 30 months after vaccination.

The CDR3 here is CASSQRLAGPQETQYF. DNA for the CDR3: TGCGCCAGCAGCCAAAGACTAGCGGGGCCGCAAGAGACCCAGTACTTC. The V call is TRBV4-1, the J call TRBJ2-5; 11 positions match TRBD2. The germline V gene encodes CDR1 MGHRA and CDR2 YSYEKL. The J segment lost 2 bases and the V segment lost 2 bases, leaving 4 bases of the junction unmatched. The CDR3 length is 16 residues.